These 21 T cell receptor beta chains came from one sample sequenced in a study of cytomegalovirus exposure and HLA in healthy donors. Vbeta (60) and Jbeta (13) primers were used in the PCR. The assay was immunoSEQ multiplex PCR, and TCRdb's table has in-frame clones only and misses some. Found here are under 110,000 clones, about 70% of them singletons; the top ten hold over 2.5%. The material sequenced was PBMCs. The receptor source for this set is a female donor in good health and CMV-seronegative.

The rearrangement joins TRBV25-1 to TRBJ1-1; TRBD1 is a possible D gene (5 bases). CDR1 MGHDK and CDR2 SYGVNS come from the germline V gene. V was trimmed by 1 base and J by 5 bases, leaving 14 bases between them. The CDR3 is 15 amino acids. The chain's CDR3 is CASSEFGGKRTEAFF. The DNA of the CDR3 is TGTGCCAGCAGTGAATTCGGGGGGAAGAGGACTGAAGCTTTCTTT.

V is TRBV7-9 and J is TRBJ1-4; D remains ambiguous. Germline loops: CDR1 SEHNR, CDR2 FQNEAQ (reference sequence). The CDR3 contains 13 residues. V was pared by 1 base and J by 8 bases, with 8 bases between. In DNA form, the CDR3 reads TGTGCCAGCAGCTTAGATACACGCGAAAAACTGTTTTTT. Translated, it gives CASSLDTREKLFF.

The V and J genes are TRBV6-5 and TRBJ2-2, with TRBD2 identical over 7 bases. CDR1 MNHEY and CDR2 SVGAGI come from the germline V gene. This CDR3 is 16 amino acids long. Trimming at V came to 0 bases and at J to 2 bases, leaving 3 bases not matched to a gene. CDR3 sequence (DNA): TGTGCCAGCAGTTACTCGGCGGGAGCAAACACCGGGGAGCTGTTTTTT. Protein: CASSYSAGANTGELFF.

The CDR3 nucleotides are TGTGCCAGCACAGACGGGGGGTTTAGCTCTGGGGCCAACGTCCTGACTTTC. It encodes CASTDGGFSSGANVLTF. The chain carries TRBV19 and TRBJ2-6; 7 bases align to TRBD2. Germline loops: CDR1 LNHDA, CDR2 SQIVND (reference sequence). With V trimmed by 9 bases and J by 0 bases, 11 bases remained unmatched. The CDR3 is 17 amino acids.

This clone showed up just once. J is TRBJ2-7 and V is TRBV4-3; no definite D call. The germline V and J ends were trimmed by 0 bases and 0 bases, with 9 bases remaining between them. The CDR3 covers 15 residues. The germline V gene has CDR1 LGHNA and CDR2 YSLEER. This CDR3 is CASSQDNSYSYEQYF. The CDR3 nucleotides read TGCGCCAGCAGCCAAGATAACAGTTACTCCTACGAGCAGTACTTC.

The rearrangement uses TRBV7-3 and TRBJ2-1; perhaps TRBD1 as D (5 bases). Germline V gene sequence: CDR1 SGHTA, CDR2 FQGTGA. This CDR3 contains 13 residues. V was shortened by 5 bases and J by 10 bases, with 15 bases between the two germline ends. The CDR3 spells CASSQTPRQEQFF. CDR3 sequence (DNA): TGTGCCAGCAGCCAGACTCCGCGACAGGAGCAGTTCTTC.

In this sample, this clone turned up a few times. The V call is TRBV27, the J call TRBJ1-2; 10 bases are a match to TRBD1. V lost 6 bases to trimming and J lost 7 bases; unmatched junction nucleotides: 8. Germline CDR1 and CDR2: MNHEY and SMNVEV (reference sequence). The CDR3 is made up of 14 amino acids. The CDR3 loop is CASRGGTGVFGYTF. Here the CDR3 DNA reads TGTGCCAGCAGGGGTGGGACAGGGGTTTTTGGCTACACCTTC.

V is TRBV5-1 and J is TRBJ2-7, with D hard to call. The CDR3 is 15 amino acids. The germline CDR1 and CDR2 sequences are SGHRS and YFSETQ. Trimming removed 4 bases at V and 3 bases at J, with 17 bases between. The CDR3 here is CASSLRASLGYEQYF. CDR3 DNA sequence: TGCGCCAGCAGCCTCCGAGCGAGCCTGGGCTACGAGCAGTACTTC.

This chain links TRBV27 with TRBJ1-5; D may be TRBD1 (6 bases). Germline-derived CDR1 and CDR2 are MNHEY and SMNVEV (reference sequence). The CDR3 totals 13 residues. V lost 5 bases and J 5 bases, leaving 10 bases between the germline ends. CDR3 nucleotides: TGTGCCAGCAGTCTACAGGGCCATCAGCCCCAGCATTTT. This gives the protein CASSLQGHQPQHF.

This chain joins TRBV11-3 and TRBJ2-3; 7 nucleotides match TRBD2. The germline gives CDR1 SGHNT, CDR2 YENEEA. Losses at the gene ends were 0 bases for V and 2 bases for J; bases not matched to a gene: 11. The CDR3 runs to 18 residues. This CDR3 reads CASSLDGWASGYTDTQYF. For the CDR3, the DNA is TGTGCCAGCAGCTTAGATGGCTGGGCTAGCGGATACACAGATACGCAGTATTTT. Using reference TRBV11-3 and TRBJ2-3 for the parts outside the CDR3, the full variable domain is EAGVVQSPRYKIIEKKQPVAFWCNPISGHNTLYWYLQNLGQGPELLIRYENEEAVDDSQLPKDRFSAERLKGVDSTLKIQPAELGDSAVYLCASSLDGWASGYTDTQYFGPGTRLTVL.

In regard to this clone: Additional DNA sequences in this sample encode the identical CDR3. The chain carries TRBV30 and TRBJ1-3; TRBD1 might be the D (5 bases). Germline CDR1 is GTSNPN and CDR2 is SVGIG (reference sequence). V was shortened by 2 bases and J by 0 bases, with 11 bases between the two germline ends. The CDR3 totals 15 residues. The CDR3 region is CAWSRDSGSGNTIYF. The CDR3 DNA follows: TGTGCCTGGAGTAGGGACTCCGGCTCTGGAAACACCATATATTTT.

The V gene is TRBV10-3, the J gene TRBJ2-1, with TRBD2 matching 9 bases. The V gene end was trimmed by 6 bases and the J gene end by 2 bases; junction bases not matched to a gene: 5. The V gene's germline CDR1 is ENHRY and CDR2 SYGVKD. CDR3 length equals 15 residues. The chain's CDR3 is CAIRALAGAYNEQFF. For the CDR3, the DNA is TGTGCCATCAGGGCATTAGCGGGAGCCTACAATGAGCAGTTCTTC.

This clone is categorized as medium-sized. Distinct nucleotide sequences in the sample also encode this CDR3. V and J are TRBV4-3 and TRBJ1-1, with D unresolved. Germline V gives CDR1 LGHNA, CDR2 YSLEER. The CDR3 spans 15 residues. V gave up 0 bases and J gave up 0 bases, with 8 bases separating them. The CDR3 loop reads CASSQDPGMNTEAFF. In DNA form, the CDR3 reads TGCGCCAGCAGCCAAGATCCGGGGATGAACACTGAAGCTTTCTTT.

This clone was recorded a few times. The V and J genes are TRBV6-4 and TRBJ2-3, with 11 bases matching TRBD2. The CDR3 totals 15 residues. Germline V gene lookup returns CDR1 MRHNA and CDR2 SNTAGT. V was pared by 6 bases and J by 3 bases, with 5 bases of the junction left unmatched. The CDR3: CASRPTSGRTDTQYF. The CDR3 DNA is TGTGCCAGCAGACCCACTAGCGGGAGAACAGATACGCAGTATTTT.

The chain links TRBV7-9 to TRBJ2-7, with D uncertain. With 1 base removed from V and 3 bases from J, the gap between germline ends came to 4 bases. Germline CDR1 is SEHNR and CDR2 is FQNEAQ (reference sequence). The CDR3 covers 12 residues. CDR3 region: CASSLESYEQYF. CDR3 nucleotides: TGTGCCAGCAGCTTAGAGAGCTACGAGCAGTACTTC.

This clone was detected a few times. This sequence joins TRBV10-1 and TRBJ2-7, with 7 bases fitting TRBD1. This CDR3 spans 14 amino acids. CDR1 is WNHNN and CDR2 is SYGVQD in the germline V gene (reference sequence). Trimming removed 2 bases from V and 0 bases from J; junction bases left unmatched: 1. The CDR3 nucleotides are TGCGCCAGCAGTGAGACAGGGGCCTCCTACGAGCAGTACTTC. Translated, it gives CASSETGASYEQYF.

The J gene is TRBJ2-1, the V gene TRBV13; 9 positions match TRBD1. After removal of 3 bases from V and 6 bases from J, the junction contained 9 bases not matched to a gene. The CDR3 runs 16 residues. Germline V gene sequence: CDR1 PRHDT, CDR2 FYEKMQ (reference sequence). CDR3 sequence reads: CASSFRTGGAGNEQFF. The CDR3 nucleotides are TGTGCCAGCAGCTTCCGCACAGGGGGCGCGGGCAATGAGCAGTTCTTC.

CDR3 DNA sequence: TGCGCCAGCAGCATCAGGGGTTCCTACGAGCAGTACTTC. Translating gives CASSIRGSYEQYF. V and J are TRBV5-1 and TRBJ2-7, with a possible D match to TRBD1 (6 bases). Trimming took off 4 bases at V and 1 base at J, with 9 bases between the two ends. This CDR3 is 13 amino acids long. Per germline, CDR1 SGHRS and CDR2 YFSETQ.

Concerning this clone itself: At one of its ends the junction is not consistent with the germline gene, which may arise from a read error. V is TRBV6-5 and J is TRBJ1-2; TRBD1 might be the D (5 bases). The CDR3 runs 13 residues. Germline values: CDR1 MNHEY, CDR2 SVGAGI. CDR3 region: CASSYGAVGGHTF. Written as DNA, the CDR3 is TGTGCCAGCAGTTACGGGGCAGTCGGTGGCCACACCTTC.

The chain is built from TRBV4-3 and TRBJ1-2; 7 bases match TRBD1. V was clipped by 1 base and J by 4 bases; unmatched bases: 3. CDR3 size: 14 residues. Per the germline V gene, CDR1 is LGHNA and CDR2 is YSLEER. The CDR3 loop reads CASSQGQGIYGYTF. CDR3 DNA: TGCGCCAGCAGCCAAGGACAGGGAATCTATGGCTACACCTTC.

V is TRBV18 and J is TRBJ2-1; 10 nucleotides align to TRBD2. Per germline, CDR1 KGHSH and CDR2 LQKENI. With 4 bases clipped from V and 0 bases from J, the junction kept 3 bases outside the gene matches. CDR3 size: 16 residues. In nucleotides, the CDR3 is TGTGCCAGCTCACTAGCGGGAGGTAGCTCCTACAATGAGCAGTTCTTC. Its translation is CASSLAGGSSYNEQFF.